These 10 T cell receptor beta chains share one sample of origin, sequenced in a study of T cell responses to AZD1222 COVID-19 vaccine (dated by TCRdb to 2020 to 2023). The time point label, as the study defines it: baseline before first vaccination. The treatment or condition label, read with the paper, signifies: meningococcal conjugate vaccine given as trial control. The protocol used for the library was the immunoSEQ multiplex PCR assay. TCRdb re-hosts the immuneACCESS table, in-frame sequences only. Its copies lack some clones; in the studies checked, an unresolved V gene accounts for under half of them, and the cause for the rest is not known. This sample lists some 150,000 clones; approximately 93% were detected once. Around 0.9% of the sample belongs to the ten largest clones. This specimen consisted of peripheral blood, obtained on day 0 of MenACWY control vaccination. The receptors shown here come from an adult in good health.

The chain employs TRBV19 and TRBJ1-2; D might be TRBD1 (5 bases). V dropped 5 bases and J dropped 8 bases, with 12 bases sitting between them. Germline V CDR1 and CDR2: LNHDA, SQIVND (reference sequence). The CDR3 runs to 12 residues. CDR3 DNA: TGTGCCAGTAGTTTCGCAGGGTTGGGCTACACCTTC. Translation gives CASSFAGLGYTF.

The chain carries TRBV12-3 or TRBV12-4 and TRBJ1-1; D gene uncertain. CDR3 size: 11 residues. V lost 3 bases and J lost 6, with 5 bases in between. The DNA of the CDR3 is TGTGCCAGCAGTTTTTTCCCTGAAGCTTTCTTT. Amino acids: CASSFFPEAFF.

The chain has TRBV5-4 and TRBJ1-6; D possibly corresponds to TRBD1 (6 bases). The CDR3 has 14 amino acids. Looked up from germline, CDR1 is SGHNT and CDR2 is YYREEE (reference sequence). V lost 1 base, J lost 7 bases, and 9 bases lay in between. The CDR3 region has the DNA TGTGCCAGCAGCTTGTGGCAGGGGAATTCACCCCTCCACTTT. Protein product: CASSLWQGNSPLHF.

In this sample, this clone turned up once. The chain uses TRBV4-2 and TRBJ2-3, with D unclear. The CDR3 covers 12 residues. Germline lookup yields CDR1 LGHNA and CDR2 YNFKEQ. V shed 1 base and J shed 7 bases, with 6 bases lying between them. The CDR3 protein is CASSQGPNTQYF. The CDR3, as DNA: TGTGCCAGCAGCCAAGGGCCCAATACGCAGTATTTT.

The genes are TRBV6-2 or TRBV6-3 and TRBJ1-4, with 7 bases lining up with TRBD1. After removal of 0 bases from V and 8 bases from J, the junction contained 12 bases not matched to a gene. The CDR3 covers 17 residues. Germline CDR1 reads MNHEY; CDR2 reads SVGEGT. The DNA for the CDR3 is TGTGCCAGCAGTTACTCCCCGGCCTGGAGACAGGGCGAAAAACTGTTTTTT. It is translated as CASSYSPAWRQGEKLFF.

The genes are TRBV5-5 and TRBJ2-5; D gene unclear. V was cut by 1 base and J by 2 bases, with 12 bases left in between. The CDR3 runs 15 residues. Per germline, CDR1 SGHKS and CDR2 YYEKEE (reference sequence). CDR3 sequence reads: CASSLIRAAQETQYF. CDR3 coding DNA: TGTGCCAGCAGCTTGATTAGGGCGGCTCAAGAGACCCAGTACTTC.

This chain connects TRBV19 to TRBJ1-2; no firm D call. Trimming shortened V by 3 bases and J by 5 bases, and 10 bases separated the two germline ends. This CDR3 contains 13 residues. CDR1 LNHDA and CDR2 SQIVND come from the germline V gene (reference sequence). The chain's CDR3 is CASSISTVYGYTF. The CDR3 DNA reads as TGTGCCAGTAGTATTTCGACGGTGTATGGCTACACCTTC. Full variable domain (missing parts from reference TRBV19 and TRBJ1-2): DGGITQSPKYLFRKEGQNVTLSCEQNLNHDAMYWYRQDPGQGLRLIYYSQIVNDFQKGDIAEGYSVSREKKESFPLTVTSAQKNPTAFYLCASSISTVYGYTFGSGTRLTVV.

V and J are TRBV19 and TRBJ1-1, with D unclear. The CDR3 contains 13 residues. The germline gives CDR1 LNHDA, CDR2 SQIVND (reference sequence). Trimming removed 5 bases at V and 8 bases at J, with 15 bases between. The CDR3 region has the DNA TGTGCCAGTAGTGACCAGGTCGTCCGCGAAGCTTTCTTT. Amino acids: CASSDQVVREAFF.

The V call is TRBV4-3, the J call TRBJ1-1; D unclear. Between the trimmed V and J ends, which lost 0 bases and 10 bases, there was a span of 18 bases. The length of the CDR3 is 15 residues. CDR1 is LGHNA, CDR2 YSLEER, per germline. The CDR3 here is CASSQENIVSSLAFF. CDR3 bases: TGCGCCAGCAGCCAAGAGAACATCGTTTCCTCCTTAGCTTTCTTT.

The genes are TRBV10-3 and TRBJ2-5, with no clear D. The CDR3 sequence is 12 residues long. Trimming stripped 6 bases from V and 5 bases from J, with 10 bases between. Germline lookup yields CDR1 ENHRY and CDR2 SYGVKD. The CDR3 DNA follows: TGTGCCATCAGCCCAGATCGGGAGACCCAGTACTTC. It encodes CAISPDRETQYF.